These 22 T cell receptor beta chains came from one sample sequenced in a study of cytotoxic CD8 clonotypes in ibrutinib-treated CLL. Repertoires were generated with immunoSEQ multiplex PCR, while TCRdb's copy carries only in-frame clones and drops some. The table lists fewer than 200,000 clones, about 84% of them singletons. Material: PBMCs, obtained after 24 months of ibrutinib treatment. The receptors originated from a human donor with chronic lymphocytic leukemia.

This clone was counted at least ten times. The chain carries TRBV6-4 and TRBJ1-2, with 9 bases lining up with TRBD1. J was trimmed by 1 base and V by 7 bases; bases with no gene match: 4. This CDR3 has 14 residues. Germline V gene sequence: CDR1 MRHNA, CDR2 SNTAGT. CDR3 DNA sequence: TGTGCCAGCAAGGGACAGGGAGTTAACTATGGCTACACCTTC. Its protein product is CASKGQGVNYGYTF.

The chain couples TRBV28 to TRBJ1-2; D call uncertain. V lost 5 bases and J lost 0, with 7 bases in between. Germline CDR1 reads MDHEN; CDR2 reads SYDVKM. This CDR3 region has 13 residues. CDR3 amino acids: CASSLATNYGYTF. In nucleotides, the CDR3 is TGTGCCAGCAGTCTAGCGACTAACTATGGCTACACCTTC.

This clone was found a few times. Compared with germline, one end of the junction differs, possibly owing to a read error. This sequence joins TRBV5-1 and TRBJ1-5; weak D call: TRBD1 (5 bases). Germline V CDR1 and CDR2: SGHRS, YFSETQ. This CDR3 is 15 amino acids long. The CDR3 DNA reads TGCGCCAGCAGCCCTGGGGCAGGGAGCACTCAGCCCCAGCATTTT. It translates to CASSPGAGSTQPQHF.

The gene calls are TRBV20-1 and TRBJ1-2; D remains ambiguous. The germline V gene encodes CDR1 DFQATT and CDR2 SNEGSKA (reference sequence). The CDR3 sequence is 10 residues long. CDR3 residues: CTTDVYGYTF. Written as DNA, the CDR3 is TGCACGACCGACGTCTATGGCTACACCTTC.

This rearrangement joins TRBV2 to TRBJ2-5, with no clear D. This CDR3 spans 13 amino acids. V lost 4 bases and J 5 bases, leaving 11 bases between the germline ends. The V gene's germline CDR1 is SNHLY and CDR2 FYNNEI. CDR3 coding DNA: TGTGCCAGCAGTGCACCCGTGGGGGAGACCCAGTACTTC. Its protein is CASSAPVGETQYF.

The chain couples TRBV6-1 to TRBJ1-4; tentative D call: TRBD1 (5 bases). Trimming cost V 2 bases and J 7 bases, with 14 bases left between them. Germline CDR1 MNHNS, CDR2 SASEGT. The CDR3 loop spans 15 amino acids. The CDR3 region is CASSEIGGSGEKLFF. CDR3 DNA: TGTGCCAGCAGTGAAATCGGGGGGAGCGGTGAAAAACTGTTTTTT.

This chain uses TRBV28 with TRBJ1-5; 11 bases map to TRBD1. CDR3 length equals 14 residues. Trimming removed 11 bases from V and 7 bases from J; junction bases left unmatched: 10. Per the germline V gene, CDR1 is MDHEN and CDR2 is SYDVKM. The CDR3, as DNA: TGTGCCGGCTCTCGGACAGGGGGCGGGCAGCCCCAGCATTTT. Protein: CAGSRTGGGQPQHF.

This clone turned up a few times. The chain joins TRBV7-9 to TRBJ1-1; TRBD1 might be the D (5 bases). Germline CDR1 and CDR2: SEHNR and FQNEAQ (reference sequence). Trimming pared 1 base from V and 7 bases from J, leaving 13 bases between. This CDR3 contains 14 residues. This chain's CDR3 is CASSLVQGGSEAFF. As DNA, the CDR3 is TGTGCCAGCAGCTTAGTCCAGGGTGGCAGTGAAGCTTTCTTT.

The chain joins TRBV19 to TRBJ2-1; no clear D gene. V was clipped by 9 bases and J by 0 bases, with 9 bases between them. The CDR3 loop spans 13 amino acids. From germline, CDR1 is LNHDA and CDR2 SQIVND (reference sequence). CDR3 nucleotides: TGTGCCAGCGCGACGAGCTCCTACAATGAGCAGTTCTTC. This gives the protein CASATSSYNEQFF.

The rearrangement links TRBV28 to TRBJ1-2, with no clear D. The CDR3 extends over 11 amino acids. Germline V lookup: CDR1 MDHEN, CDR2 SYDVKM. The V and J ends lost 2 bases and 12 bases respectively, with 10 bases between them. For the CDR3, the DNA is TGTGCCAGCAGTTTAAAGGGAAGTAACACCTTC. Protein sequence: CASSLKGSNTF.

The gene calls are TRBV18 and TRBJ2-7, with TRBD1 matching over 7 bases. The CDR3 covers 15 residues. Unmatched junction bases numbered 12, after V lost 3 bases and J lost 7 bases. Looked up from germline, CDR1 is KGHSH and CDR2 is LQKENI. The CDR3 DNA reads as TGTGCCAGCTCACCCGCCAGAGGACAGGACGGGGAGCAGTACTTC. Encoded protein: CASSPARGQDGEQYF.

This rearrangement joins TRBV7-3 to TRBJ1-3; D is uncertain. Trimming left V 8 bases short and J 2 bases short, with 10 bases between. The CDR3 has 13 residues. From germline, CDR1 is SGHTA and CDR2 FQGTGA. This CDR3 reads CASARYAGNTIYF. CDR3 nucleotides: TGTGCCAGCGCACGTTATGCTGGAAACACCATATATTTT. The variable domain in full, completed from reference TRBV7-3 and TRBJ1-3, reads GAGVSQTPSNKVTEKGKYVELRCDPISGHTALYWYRQSLGQGPEFLIYFQGTGAADDSGLPNDRFFAVRPEGSVSTLKIQRTERGDSAVYLCASARYAGNTIYFGEGSWLTVV.

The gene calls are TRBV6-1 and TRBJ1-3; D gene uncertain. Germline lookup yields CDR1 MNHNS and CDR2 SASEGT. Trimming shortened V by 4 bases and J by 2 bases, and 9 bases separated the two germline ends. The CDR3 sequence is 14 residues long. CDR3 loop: CASSAREAGNTIYF. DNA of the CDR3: TGTGCCAGCAGTGCAAGAGAGGCTGGAAACACCATATATTTT.

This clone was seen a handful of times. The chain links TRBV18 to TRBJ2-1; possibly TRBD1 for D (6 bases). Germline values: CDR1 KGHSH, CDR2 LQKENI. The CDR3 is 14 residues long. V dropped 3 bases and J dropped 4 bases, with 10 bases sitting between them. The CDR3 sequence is CASSPRQDYNEQFF. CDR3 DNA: TGTGCCAGCTCACCGCGACAGGATTACAATGAGCAGTTCTTC. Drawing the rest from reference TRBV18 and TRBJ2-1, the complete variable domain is NAGVMQNPRHLVRRRGQEARLRCSPMKGHSHVYWYRQLPEEGLKFMVYLQKENIIDESGMPKERFSAEFPKEGPSILRIQQVVRGDSAAYFCASSPRQDYNEQFFGPGTRLTVL.

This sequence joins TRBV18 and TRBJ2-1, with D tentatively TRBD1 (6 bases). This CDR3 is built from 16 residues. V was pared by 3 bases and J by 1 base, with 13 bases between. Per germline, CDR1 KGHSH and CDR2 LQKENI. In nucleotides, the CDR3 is TGTGCCAGCTCACCCGCAGGGGTTTTTTCCTACAATGAGCAGTTCTTC. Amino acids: CASSPAGVFSYNEQFF.

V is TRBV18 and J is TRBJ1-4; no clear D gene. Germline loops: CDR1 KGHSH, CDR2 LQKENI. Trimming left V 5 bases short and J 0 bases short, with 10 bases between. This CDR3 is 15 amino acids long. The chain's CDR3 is CASSSQLTTNEKLFF. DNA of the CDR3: TGTGCCAGCTCATCACAGTTAACAACTAATGAAAAACTGTTTTTT.

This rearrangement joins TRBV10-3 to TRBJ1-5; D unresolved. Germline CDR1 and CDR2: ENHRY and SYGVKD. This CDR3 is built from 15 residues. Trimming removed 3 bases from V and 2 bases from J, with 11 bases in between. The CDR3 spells CAISDETTGNQPQHF. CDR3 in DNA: TGTGCCATCAGTGACGAGACCACGGGCAATCAGCCCCAGCATTTT.

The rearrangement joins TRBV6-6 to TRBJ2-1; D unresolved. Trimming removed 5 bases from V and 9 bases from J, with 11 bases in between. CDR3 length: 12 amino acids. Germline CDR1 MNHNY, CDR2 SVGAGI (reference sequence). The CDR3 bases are TGTGCCAGCAGTCGCACAAGCTTTGAGCAGTTCTTC. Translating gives CASSRTSFEQFF.

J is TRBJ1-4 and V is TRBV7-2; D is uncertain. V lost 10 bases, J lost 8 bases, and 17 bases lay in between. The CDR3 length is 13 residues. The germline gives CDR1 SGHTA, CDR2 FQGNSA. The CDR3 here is CATAKRVGEKLFF. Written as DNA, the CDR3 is TGTGCCACCGCAAAACGGGTGGGGGAAAAACTGTTTTTT.

The CDR3 is CASTRLAGATGANVLTF. CDR3 bases: TGTGCCAGCACCCGACTAGCGGGAGCTACTGGGGCCAACGTCCTGACTTTC. V is TRBV11-2 and J is TRBJ2-6; 12 nucleotides align to TRBD2. J gave up 2 bases and V 7 bases, and 6 bases lay outside the gene matches. Germline V gene data show CDR1 as SGHAT and CDR2 as FQNNGV. The CDR3 runs to 17 residues. The full variable domain, its missing parts supplied by reference TRBV11-2 and TRBJ2-6, is EAGVAQSPRYKIIEKRQSVAFWCNPISGHATLYWYQQILGQGPKLLIQFQNNGVVDDSQLPKDRFSAERLKGVDSTLKIQPAKLEDSAVYLCASTRLAGATGANVLTFGAGSRLTVL.

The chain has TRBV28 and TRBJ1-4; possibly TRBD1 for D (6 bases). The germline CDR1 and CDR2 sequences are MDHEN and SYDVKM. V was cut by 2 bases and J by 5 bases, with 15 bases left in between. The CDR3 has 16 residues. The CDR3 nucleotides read TGTGCCAGCAGTTTAGTCAGGGGTTGGTACAATGAAAAACTGTTTTTT. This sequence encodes CASSLVRGWYNEKLFF.

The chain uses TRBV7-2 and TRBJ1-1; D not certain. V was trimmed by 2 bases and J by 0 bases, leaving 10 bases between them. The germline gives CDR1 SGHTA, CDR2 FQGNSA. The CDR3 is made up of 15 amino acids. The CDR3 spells CASSLMAVLNTEAFF. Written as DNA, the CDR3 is TGTGCCAGCAGCTTAATGGCAGTCTTGAACACTGAAGCTTTCTTT.